These T cell receptor beta chains were read from a single sample in a study of cytomegalovirus exposure and HLA in healthy donors. The repertoire was sequenced with immunoSEQ multiplex PCR; TCRdb's copy has only in-frame clones and lacks some. This sample has 200,000 or so clones, with about 86% found just once. The specimen was PBMCs. These receptors were obtained from a woman aged 18 to 35 in good health and CMV-seropositive. CDR3s include the opening cysteine and the closing phenylalanine or tryptophan. Each record gives: J gene, D gene, V gene, clone size, CDR3 DNA, CDR3 protein. A D gene is named only where the DNA matches it firmly. Rows give clone size only sometimes, using once, few, many, or a class for an expanded clone.

j_gene: TRBJ2-3
d_gene: -
v_gene: TRBV5-1
abundance: -
CDR3nt: TGCGCCAGCAGCTTGGAGTACAGGGACACAGATACGCAGTATTTT
CDR3aa: CASSLEYRDTDTQYF

j_gene: TRBJ1-2
d_gene: TRBD1
v_gene: TRBV7-8
abundance: -
CDR3nt: TGTGCCAGCAGCTTAGGGACAGGGGCCTCCTATGGCTACACCTTC
CDR3aa: CASSLGTGASYGYTF

j_gene: TRBJ1-4
d_gene: -
v_gene: TRBV27
abundance: -
CDR3nt: TGTGCCAGCAGTGGAGGGGTCATTAATGAAAAACTGTTTTTT
CDR3aa: CASSGGVINEKLFF

j_gene: TRBJ1-4
d_gene: -
v_gene: TRBV19
abundance: -
CDR3nt: TGTGCCAGTAGTATGTGGTCCCAGGAAAAACTGTTTTTT
CDR3aa: CASSMWSQEKLFF

j_gene: TRBJ1-5
d_gene: -
v_gene: TRBV19
abundance: -
CDR3nt: TGTGCCAGTAGTAGTCTCGGTAGCAATCAGCCCCAGCATTTT
CDR3aa: CASSSLGSNQPQHF

j_gene: TRBJ2-6
d_gene: -
v_gene: TRBV7-9
abundance: -
CDR3nt: TGTGCCAGCAGCTTAGTGGCAGGAATAAGCTCTGGGGCCAACGGCCTGACTTTC
CDR3aa: CASSLVAGISSGANGLTF

j_gene: TRBJ2-4
d_gene: -
v_gene: TRBV28
abundance: -
CDR3nt: TGTGCCAGCAGCTCCTCGGGGATAGCCAAAAACATTCAGTACTTC
CDR3aa: CASSSSGIAKNIQYF

j_gene: TRBJ1-2
d_gene: -
v_gene: TRBV7-6
abundance: -
CDR3nt: TGTGCCAGCAGCTTAGGGGCAGGGTACGATGGCTACACCTTC
CDR3aa: CASSLGAGYDGYTF

j_gene: TRBJ2-2
d_gene: -
v_gene: TRBV11-3
abundance: -
CDR3nt: TGTGCCAGCAGCTTAGGGACAGTTACCGGGGAGCTGTTTTTT
CDR3aa: CASSLGTVTGELFF

j_gene: TRBJ1-6
d_gene: -
v_gene: TRBV7-6
abundance: -
CDR3nt: TGTGCCAGCAGCTTAGAGGGGCTTAATTCACCCCTCCACTTT
CDR3aa: CASSLEGLNSPLHF

j_gene: TRBJ1-2
d_gene: -
v_gene: TRBV20-1
abundance: -
CDR3nt: TGCAGTGCGGAGTCTTACTATGGCTACACCTTC
CDR3aa: CSAESYYGYTF

j_gene: TRBJ1-1
d_gene: TRBD1
v_gene: TRBV5-1
abundance: -
CDR3nt: TGCGCCAGCAGCTTGGGACAGGGTAGTGGAGCTTTCTTT
CDR3aa: CASSLGQGSGAFF

j_gene: TRBJ2-5
d_gene: -
v_gene: TRBV5-3
abundance: -
CDR3nt: TGTGCCAGAAGCTTTGGAGAGGAGGTTTATGAGACCCAGTACTTC
CDR3aa: CARSFGEEVYETQYF

j_gene: TRBJ2-7
d_gene: TRBD1
v_gene: TRBV25-1
abundance: -
CDR3nt: TGTGCCAGCAGCGCTTGGGGACAGGGGGCGTCAGAGCAGTACTTC
CDR3aa: CASSAWGQGASEQYF

j_gene: TRBJ1-1
d_gene: -
v_gene: TRBV29-1
abundance: -
CDR3nt: TGCAGCGTTGTGGGCCCGCGCACTGAAGCTTTCTTT
CDR3aa: CSVVGPRTEAFF

j_gene: TRBJ2-3
d_gene: TRBD1
v_gene: TRBV5-6
abundance: -
CDR3nt: TGTGCCAGCAGCGGGACAGGGGTTCCTTCTAGCACAGATACGCAGTATTTT
CDR3aa: CASSGTGVPSSTDTQYF

j_gene: TRBJ1-1
d_gene: -
v_gene: TRBV7-9
abundance: once
CDR3nt: TGTGCCAGCAGCTTAAACAGGAACACTGAAGCTTTCTTT
CDR3aa: CASSLNRNTEAFF

j_gene: TRBJ1-1
d_gene: TRBD1
v_gene: TRBV19
abundance: -
CDR3nt: TGTGCCAGTACTACAGGGGGCACTGAAGCTTTCTTT
CDR3aa: CASTTGGTEAFF

j_gene: TRBJ1-1
d_gene: TRBD1
v_gene: TRBV19
abundance: -
CDR3nt: TGTGCCAGTTCTTCAGGGGGGAACACTGAAGCTTTCTTT
CDR3aa: CASSSGGNTEAFF

j_gene: TRBJ1-2
d_gene: -
v_gene: TRBV29-1
abundance: -
CDR3nt: TGCAGCGTTGAAGTTCTGGCCGGGGGGGGTTATGGCTACACCTTC
CDR3aa: CSVEVLAGGGYGYTF

j_gene: TRBJ1-6
d_gene: TRBD1
v_gene: TRBV11-2
abundance: -
CDR3nt: TGTGCCAGCAGCTGGACAGGGAGCTCCTATAATTCACCCCTCCACTTT
CDR3aa: CASSWTGSSYNSPLHF

j_gene: TRBJ1-6
d_gene: -
v_gene: TRBV6-5
abundance: -
CDR3nt: TGTGCCAGCAGTTCCCCGGGCAGGCGGGCACCCCTCCACTTT
CDR3aa: CASSSPGRRAPLHF

j_gene: TRBJ2-2
d_gene: TRBD1
v_gene: TRBV23-1
abundance: once
CDR3nt: TGCGCCAGCAGTCAGCCCTACTGGACAGGGAGGAGGGTCACCGGGGAGCTGTTTTTT
CDR3aa: CASSQPYWTGRRVTGELFF

j_gene: TRBJ2-3
d_gene: TRBD2
v_gene: TRBV19
abundance: few
CDR3nt: TGTGCCAGTAAAAGACTAGCGGGGGGGCGTGATACGCAGTATTTT
CDR3aa: CASKRLAGGRDTQYF

j_gene: TRBJ2-3
d_gene: -
v_gene: TRBV5-4
abundance: -
CDR3nt: TGTGCCAGCAGCCCCGCCCGCGCCTTGAGCACAGATACGCGGTATTTT
CDR3aa: CASSPARALSTDTRYF

j_gene: TRBJ1-1
d_gene: -
v_gene: TRBV5-1
abundance: -
CDR3nt: TGCGCCAGCAGCTCCCCAGACAGGAACACTGAAGCTTTCTTT
CDR3aa: CASSSPDRNTEAFF

j_gene: TRBJ2-1
d_gene: TRBD2
v_gene: TRBV6-4
abundance: -
CDR3nt: TGTGCCAGCAAGTCGCTCCTCGGGGGGGCTCTTTATGAGCAGTTCTTC
CDR3aa: CASKSLLGGALYEQFF

j_gene: TRBJ1-1
d_gene: -
v_gene: TRBV6-6
abundance: -
CDR3nt: TGTGCCAGCAGTTACGATTTCGGGGAAGCTTTCTTT
CDR3aa: CASSYDFGEAFF

j_gene: TRBJ1-6
d_gene: -
v_gene: TRBV19
abundance: -
CDR3nt: TGTGCCAGCGGAAGGACAAGAAATAATTCACCCCTCCACTTT
CDR3aa: CASGRTRNNSPLHF

j_gene: TRBJ1-2
d_gene: TRBD1
v_gene: TRBV5-8
abundance: -
CDR3nt: TGTGCCAGCAGCTTGGCCCAGGGGGCCATAATCTATGGCTACACCTTC
CDR3aa: CASSLAQGAIIYGYTF

j_gene: TRBJ1-2
d_gene: TRBD1
v_gene: TRBV5-1
abundance: -
CDR3nt: TGCGCCAGCAGCTTACAGGGGCAGGATGGCTACACCTTC
CDR3aa: CASSLQGQDGYTF

j_gene: TRBJ1-4
d_gene: -
v_gene: TRBV4-3
abundance: few
CDR3nt: TGCGCCAGCAGCCAAGATTTGGCAATACCAGGTGGACTGTTTTTT
CDR3aa: CASSQDLAIPGGLFF

j_gene: TRBJ2-2
d_gene: TRBD1
v_gene: TRBV5-1
abundance: -
CDR3nt: TGCGCCAGCAGCTTGGTAGTAGGACAGGGCGGCGGGGAGCTGTTTTTT
CDR3aa: CASSLVVGQGGGELFF

j_gene: TRBJ1-3
d_gene: TRBD1
v_gene: TRBV6-1
abundance: -
CDR3nt: TGTGCCAGCAGTGAAGCGGGGACAGGCCGAAACACCATATATTTT
CDR3aa: CASSEAGTGRNTIYF

j_gene: TRBJ1-2
d_gene: TRBD1
v_gene: TRBV4-1
abundance: -
CDR3nt: TGCGCCAGCAGCCAAGAAGGGACAGTAACCTTTGACTATGGCTACACCTTC
CDR3aa: CASSQEGTVTFDYGYTF

j_gene: TRBJ2-7
d_gene: -
v_gene: TRBV5-1
abundance: -
CDR3nt: TGCGCCAGCAGCCCAACACGAGGAGGGGGCGGATACGAGCAGTACTTC
CDR3aa: CASSPTRGGGGYEQYF

j_gene: TRBJ2-6
d_gene: -
v_gene: TRBV19
abundance: -
CDR3nt: TGTGCCAGTAGTAAACTCCGCTCTGGGGCCAACGTCCTGACTTTC
CDR3aa: CASSKLRSGANVLTF

j_gene: TRBJ1-6
d_gene: -
v_gene: TRBV2
abundance: -
CDR3nt: TGTGCCGACTCACTACAGGCATATAATTCACCCCTCCACTTT
CDR3aa: CADSLQAYNSPLHF

j_gene: TRBJ1-2
d_gene: TRBD1
v_gene: TRBV7-8
abundance: once
CDR3nt: TGTGCCAGCAGTCACGTAGGGGACAGGGGGAACTATGGCTACACCTTC
CDR3aa: CASSHVGDRGNYGYTF

j_gene: TRBJ1-1
d_gene: -
v_gene: TRBV6-1
abundance: -
CDR3nt: TGTGCCGTGCAGAAAGGGGTCTATGAGGCTGAAGCTTTCTTT
CDR3aa: CAVQKGVYEAEAFF

j_gene: TRBJ2-7
d_gene: -
v_gene: TRBV5-1
abundance: -
CDR3nt: TGCGCCAGCAGCTCCGGAGGCCTTACCGAGCAGTACTTC
CDR3aa: CASSSGGLTEQYF

j_gene: TRBJ2-3
d_gene: TRBD2
v_gene: TRBV6-4
abundance: -
CDR3nt: TGTGCCAGCAGTCAAAGCGGGGGCACAGATACGCAGTATTTT
CDR3aa: CASSQSGGTDTQYF

j_gene: TRBJ2-7
d_gene: -
v_gene: TRBV28
abundance: -
CDR3nt: TGTGCCAGCAGTAGACAGAGAGGCTACGAGCAGTACTTC
CDR3aa: CASSRQRGYEQYF

j_gene: TRBJ1-4
d_gene: -
v_gene: TRBV4-2
abundance: once
CDR3nt: TGTGCCAGCAGCCAAGCCGGGTCGAACAATGAAAAACTGTTTTTT
CDR3aa: CASSQAGSNNEKLFF

j_gene: TRBJ2-5
d_gene: -
v_gene: TRBV4-1
abundance: -
CDR3nt: TGCGCCAGCAGCCACCAGGGTGAGGAGACCCAGTACTTC
CDR3aa: CASSHQGEETQYF

j_gene: TRBJ2-1
d_gene: TRBD2
v_gene: TRBV4-2
abundance: -
CDR3nt: TGTGCCAGCAGCCAAGATCTGGGGGGGAACGAGCAGTTCTTC
CDR3aa: CASSQDLGGNEQFF

j_gene: TRBJ2-5
d_gene: TRBD2
v_gene: TRBV7-6
abundance: -
CDR3nt: TGTGCCAGCAGCTCAACAAGCGGGGGAGAGACCCAGTACTTC
CDR3aa: CASSSTSGGETQYF

j_gene: TRBJ1-2
d_gene: -
v_gene: TRBV19
abundance: -
CDR3nt: TGTGCCAGTGCCTTGGGAGTTAATAACTATGGCTACACCTTC
CDR3aa: CASALGVNNYGYTF

j_gene: TRBJ2-1
d_gene: TRBD2
v_gene: TRBV29-1
abundance: -
CDR3nt: TGCAGCGTCGTCCGGGGGGGCGTCTACAATGAGCAGTTCTTC
CDR3aa: CSVVRGGVYNEQFF

j_gene: TRBJ1-2
d_gene: -
v_gene: TRBV6-5
abundance: -
CDR3nt: TGTGCCAGCAGGTACGGAGATGTGGATGGCTACACCTTC
CDR3aa: CASRYGDVDGYTF

j_gene: TRBJ1-2
d_gene: TRBD1
v_gene: TRBV14
abundance: -
CDR3nt: TGTGCCAGCAGCCATTTGGGACAGGGGGCTTTGAGATATGGCTACACCTTC
CDR3aa: CASSHLGQGALRYGYTF

j_gene: TRBJ1-4
d_gene: -
v_gene: TRBV19
abundance: -
CDR3nt: TGTGCCAGTAGTTCCCACAGGGAGGGGAATGAAAAACTGTTTTTT
CDR3aa: CASSSHREGNEKLFF

j_gene: TRBJ1-6
d_gene: -
v_gene: TRBV7-9
abundance: -
CDR3nt: TGTGCCAGCAGCTTAGACGGGGGGTTTGTTTCACCCCTCCACTTT
CDR3aa: CASSLDGGFVSPLHF

j_gene: TRBJ1-5
d_gene: TRBD1
v_gene: TRBV19
abundance: few
CDR3nt: TGTGCCAGTAGTATAGGGGACAGGAACAATCAGCCCCAGCATTTT
CDR3aa: CASSIGDRNNQPQHF